Each of the 2 T cell receptor beta chains below was sequenced from the same sample in a study of T cell responses to AZD1222 COVID-19 vaccine. Data came from immunoSEQ multiplex PCR; TCRdb stores just in-frame clones and leaves some out. The sample records around 150,000 clones, over 80% being singletons. This specimen consisted of peripheral blood, obtained 28 days after the second AZD1222 dose. The origin of the receptors is an adult who received the AZD1222 COVID-19 vaccine.

The chain couples TRBV4-1 to TRBJ1-3; weak D call: TRBD1 (5 bases). From germline, CDR1 is MGHRA and CDR2 YSYEKL. The ends were cut back, 1 base at V and 5 bases at J, with 9 bases in the middle. The CDR3 spans 14 residues. The CDR3: CASSQGAGRNTIYF. CDR3 bases: TGCGCCAGCAGCCAAGGGGCAGGGAGAAACACCATATATTTT.

This chain connects TRBV19 to TRBJ1-5; D possibly corresponds to TRBD1 (5 bases). V was clipped by 9 bases and J by 5 bases, with 14 bases between them. CDR1 LNHDA and CDR2 SQIVND come from the germline V gene (reference sequence). The CDR3 covers 13 residues. CDR3 coding DNA: TGTGCCAGCCATAGCTGGGGCGATCAGCCCCAGCATTTT. This codes for CASHSWGDQPQHF.